What follows is one T cell receptor (beta chain) and its context. Its antigen remains unidentified. Germline is not matched at one junction end, which may reflect a read error. The sample was run on an Illumina HiSeq 2500. Quantitative 5'-RACE with molecular barcodes was used to prepare TCR beta libraries. In the paper's pipeline: To identify disease-linked TCR variants, a new computational method was used, one built on a probabilistic model of VDJ rearrangement. TCRdb applied fastp at Q25 and MiXCR to the public reads, then kept only in-frame beta chains. Each record represents a unique CDR3 protein, reported with the most common genes and DNA among its rows. Here the V and J calls rest on TCRdb's processing, not on the authors' analysis. The sample table lists 200,000 to 300,000 distinct CDR3 sequences, more than 25% of them with a count of one. Jointly, the top ten make up around 4.2% of the sample.

The data derive from a study of CD8 T cells in ankylosing spondylitis (dated by TCRdb to about 2017). Broadly, across the study: The study profiled T cell receptor beta repertoires in healthy donors and ankylosing spondylitis patients to find disease-linked TCR variants. In total, the full study cohort was made up of some 110 healthy donors and about two dozen ankylosing spondylitis patients. Samples of peripheral blood were taken, and for ankylosing spondylitis patients, synovial fluid was collected as well. Broader findings and caveats from the paper: The disease-linked clones were reported to be significantly enriched in matched synovial fluid samples from ankylosing spondylitis patients. Some of the motif variants had been reported before in the synovial fluid and blood of reactive arthritis patients, a finding that suggests common disease-initiation mechanisms. The disease-linked clones had a CD8+ phenotype and were found at relatively low frequencies in peripheral blood. A TCR beta motif of several highly homologous amino acid variants appeared characteristic of blood from ankylosing spondylitis patients.

Sequenced: blood, either unsorted or a sorted T cell fraction (not recorded which). The clonotype comes from a male donor with ankylosing spondylitis or in good health (not recorded which).

The sequence in DNA is TGTGCTAGCAGCTTTGAACCGGGACAGGGAAGAAATGAGCAGTTCTTC. Its translation reads: CASSFEPGQGRNEQFF. The chain is encoded by TRBV7-7 joined to TRBJ2-1; 9 bases in between match TRBD1. The CDR3 contains 16 residues, cysteine and phenylalanine counted. Only CDR3 DNA remains: 48 bases, in frame from the first base. The germline V gene (reference sequence) specifies SSHAT as CDR1 and FNYEAQ as CDR2.